Below are 24 T cell receptor beta chains sequenced from a single sample in a study of blood T cell repertoires in COVID-19. Only in-frame clones appear in the TCRdb table, and some are missing; sequencing was by immunoSEQ multiplex PCR. The sample consists of 200,000 to 250,000 clones, 81% of them appearing once. Sequencing was performed on PBMCs or T cells enriched from blood (not recorded which). These receptors were collected from a man aged 35 to 55 who had recovered from COVID-19.

The chain joins TRBV5-1 to TRBJ1-1; D is unresolved. Trimming shortened V by 4 bases and J by 4 bases, and 14 bases separated the two germline ends. Germline V gene data show CDR1 as SGHRS and CDR2 as YFSETQ. This CDR3 is 14 amino acids long. CDR3 coding DNA: TGCGCCAGCAGCAGTTTGGCGGGATCCACTGAAGCTTTCTTT. Amino acid sequence: CASSSLAGSTEAFF.

The V and J genes are TRBV4-1 and TRBJ1-3; perhaps TRBD1 as D (5 bases). This CDR3 comprises 16 residues. Germline V CDR1 and CDR2: MGHRA, YSYEKL. The V end was cut by 2 bases, the J end by 4 bases, with 15 bases between. The CDR3 DNA sequence: TGCGCCAGCAGCCAACTAGACAGATTAGGGGGAAACACCATATATTTT. It yields the protein CASSQLDRLGGNTIYF.

V is TRBV7-2 and J is TRBJ1-1; D gene ambiguous. The CDR3 runs 11 residues. V was pared by 3 bases and J by 10 bases, with 9 bases between. Germline V gene data show CDR1 as SGHTA and CDR2 as FQGNSA. Here the CDR3 DNA reads TGTGCCAGCAGCTTTGCAGGCTCAGCTTTCTTT. Its protein product is CASSFAGSAFF.

This clone was recorded once. The V and J genes are TRBV7-9 and TRBJ1-2; D possibly corresponds to TRBD1 (6 bases). This CDR3 has 14 amino acids. The germline CDR1 and CDR2 sequences are SEHNR and FQNEAQ (reference sequence). The germline V and J ends were trimmed by 2 bases and 1 base, with 8 bases remaining between them. The CDR3 sequence: CASSLQGLNYGYTF. CDR3 DNA: TGTGCCAGCAGCTTACAGGGGCTTAACTATGGCTACACCTTC.

The rearrangement links TRBV10-1 to TRBJ1-2, with 8 bases aligning to TRBD1. Trimming took 8 bases from V and 8 from J; bases not matched to a gene: 10. The germline CDR1 and CDR2 sequences are WNHNN and SYGVQD (reference sequence). CDR3 length: 13 residues. The CDR3 nucleotides are TGCGCCAGCCTCAGGGGGCGCGTTATCGGCTACACCTTC. Its protein product is CASLRGRVIGYTF.

This clone was counted a single time. The chain carries TRBV3-1 (or the pseudogene TRBV3-2) and TRBJ2-6; D possibly corresponds to TRBD1 (6 bases). Germline V lookup: CDR1 LGHDT, CDR2 YNNKEL (reference sequence). The CDR3 is made up of 15 amino acids. Between the trimmed V and J ends, which lost 6 bases and 0 bases, there was a span of 9 bases. The CDR3 reads CASSLQGSGANVLTF. CDR3 DNA sequence: TGTGCCAGCAGTCTACAGGGCTCTGGGGCCAACGTCCTGACTTTC.

The J gene is TRBJ1-2, the V gene TRBV2; D perhaps matches TRBD1 (6 bases). The V and J ends lost 6 bases and 0 bases respectively, with 14 bases between them. CDR3 length: 15 residues. Germline V gene lookup returns CDR1 SNHLY and CDR2 FYNNEI. The CDR3 region is CASSLDRTPNYGYTF. CDR3 in DNA: TGTGCCAGCAGCCTCGACAGGACTCCTAACTATGGCTACACCTTC.

V usage is TRBV7-2 and J usage is TRBJ1-1, with D possibly being TRBD1 (6 bases). The CDR3 is 15 amino acids. The ends were cut back, 5 bases at V and 4 bases at J, with 17 bases in the middle. Germline CDR1 and CDR2: SGHTA and FQGNSA. The CDR3 region is CASSPTRQALTEAFF. CDR3 bases: TGTGCCAGCAGCCCTACCAGACAGGCCCTCACTGAAGCTTTCTTT.

The sample holds one count of this clone. V and J are TRBV29-1 and TRBJ2-3, with a possible D match to TRBD2 (6 bases). V was clipped by 1 base and J by 3 bases, with 14 bases between them. Germline CDR1 reads SQVTM; CDR2 reads ANQGSEA. There are 15 residues in the CDR3. For the CDR3, the DNA is TGCAGCGTTGAAGGGATCAGGAGGGGAACAGATACGCAGTATTTT. It specifies CSVEGIRRGTDTQYF.

The chain joins TRBV5-1 to TRBJ1-2; 7 bases map to TRBD1. This CDR3 region has 13 residues. V shed 4 bases and J 7 bases; nucleotides not matched to a gene: 7. Germline V gene lookup returns CDR1 SGHRS and CDR2 YFSETQ. CDR3 bases: TGCGCCAGCAGCCCCACAGGGGCCTCTGGCTACACCTTC. Residues: CASSPTGASGYTF.

V gene TRBV5-1 combines with J gene TRBJ2-3; the match to TRBD1 covers 7 bases. This CDR3 is built from 17 residues. The ends lost 0 bases at V and 0 bases at J; junction bases unmatched: 7. Germline-derived CDR1 and CDR2 are SGHRS and YFSETQ. The CDR3 bases are TGCGCCAGCAGCTTGGTCCCGACAGGGAGTAGCACAGATACGCAGTATTTT. It specifies CASSLVPTGSSTDTQYF.

The rearrangement links TRBV18 to TRBJ2-3; TRBD2 agrees at 8 bases. The CDR3 is 17 amino acids. Trimming removed 3 bases from V and 4 bases from J; junction bases left unmatched: 12. Per germline, CDR1 KGHSH and CDR2 LQKENI. CDR3 nucleotides: TGTGCCAGCTCACCGACGGCTAGCGGGCGGGGGCCAGATACGCAGTATTTT. Translating gives CASSPTASGRGPDTQYF.

This clone was detected a few times. V and J are TRBV7-3 and TRBJ2-5; the D gene is possibly TRBD2 (6 bases). The germline CDR1 and CDR2 sequences are SGHTA and FQGTGA. V was pared by 2 bases and J by 4 bases, with 14 bases between. The CDR3 is made up of 15 amino acids. The CDR3 nucleotides read TGTGCCAGCAGCTTACTCGGGATGGGAGGAGAGACCCAGTACTTC. This sequence encodes CASSLLGMGGETQYF.

This clone was counted only a few times. The chain uses TRBV7-3 and TRBJ2-1, with D tentatively TRBD2 (5 bases). Germline V CDR1 and CDR2: SGHTA, FQGTGA. Trimming removed 2 bases from V and 1 base from J, with 12 bases in between. The CDR3 length is 16 residues. The CDR3: CASSLYTSVSYNEQFF. The DNA of the CDR3 is TGTGCCAGCAGCTTATACACTAGTGTATCCTACAATGAGCAGTTCTTC.

This clone was detected only once. The gene calls are TRBV7-9 and TRBJ1-1, with D perhaps TRBD1 (5 bases). The CDR3 loop spans 14 amino acids. Trimming stripped 3 bases from V and 4 bases from J, with 12 bases between. Germline V gene sequence: CDR1 SEHNR, CDR2 FQNEAQ (reference sequence). CDR3 coding DNA: TGTGCCAGCAGCTTTGAACGGAGGGGCACTGAAGCTTTCTTT. Translation gives CASSFERRGTEAFF.

This chain links TRBV7-9 with TRBJ2-3, with D tentatively TRBD2 (5 bases). The CDR3 consists of 16 residues. Germline V gene data show CDR1 as SEHNR and CDR2 as FQNEAQ (reference sequence). With 2 bases removed from V and 0 bases from J, the gap between germline ends came to 12 bases. The CDR3 protein is CASSLPAGISTDTQYF. The CDR3, as DNA: TGTGCCAGCAGCTTACCCGCGGGTATTAGCACAGATACGCAGTATTTT. The whole variable domain, remainder taken from reference TRBV7-9 and TRBJ2-3, is DTGVSQNPRHKITKRGQNVTFRCDPISEHNRLYWYRQTLGQGPEFLTYFQNEAQLEKSRLLSDRFSAERPKGSFSTLEIQRTEQGDSAMYLCASSLPAGISTDTQYFGPGTRLTVL.

In this sample, this clone turned up a few times. The genes are TRBV4-1 and TRBJ1-4; unclear D gene. CDR3 length: 15 residues. Per germline, CDR1 MGHRA and CDR2 YSYEKL. V lost 5 bases and J lost 0, with 10 bases in between. DNA of the CDR3: TGCGCCAGCAGCAGACAAAGGACAACTAATGAAAAACTGTTTTTT. This codes for CASSRQRTTNEKLFF.

V gene TRBV2 combines with J gene TRBJ1-3, with TRBD1 matching 8 bases. This CDR3 comprises 13 residues. V was clipped by 6 bases and J by 3 bases; unmatched bases: 1. Germline V gene sequence: CDR1 SNHLY, CDR2 FYNNEI. CDR3 loop: CASRGQVGNTIYF. The CDR3, as DNA: TGTGCCAGCAGGGGACAGGTTGGAAACACCATATATTTT.

This clone was found once. This chain connects TRBV9 to TRBJ2-7; 10 bases are shared with TRBD1. CDR3 length equals 17 residues. With 2 bases clipped from V and 2 bases from J, the junction kept 10 bases outside the gene matches. Germline values: CDR1 SGDLS, CDR2 YYNGEE. The CDR3 DNA sequence: TGTGCCAGCAGCGTCTCATCCCGGACAGGGGGGGCCTACGAGCAGTACTTC. The encoded protein is CASSVSSRTGGAYEQYF. The full variable domain, rest sourced from reference TRBV9 and TRBJ2-7, is DSGVTQTPKHLITATGQRVTLRCSPRSGDLSVYWYQQSLDQGLQFLIQYYNGEERAKGNILERFSAQQFPDLHSELNLSSLELGDSALYFCASSVSSRTGGAYEQYFGPGTRLTVT.

V gene TRBV5-4 combines with J gene TRBJ2-5, with a possible D match to TRBD1 (5 bases). The CDR3 has 14 residues. V lost 1 base and J 2 bases, leaving 9 bases between the germline ends. Germline V gives CDR1 SGHNT, CDR2 YYREEE (reference sequence). CDR3 sequence (DNA): TGTGCCAGCAGCTTGTCCTACAGGCAAGAGACCCAGTACTTC. This encodes CASSLSYRQETQYF.

This chain links TRBV5-1 with TRBJ1-2; D is possibly TRBD1 (6 bases). V was shortened by 2 bases and J by 7 bases, with 12 bases between the two germline ends. Germline CDR1 and CDR2: SGHRS and YFSETQ. This CDR3 has 13 residues. CDR3 amino acids: CASSFETGFGYTF. In DNA form, the CDR3 reads TGCGCCAGCAGCTTTGAAACAGGGTTTGGCTACACCTTC. The complete variable domain, with remaining parts taken from reference TRBV5-1 and TRBJ1-2, reads KAGVTQTPRYLIKTRGQQVTLSCSPISGHRSVSWYQQTPGQGLQFLFEYFSETQRNKGNFPGRFSGRQFSNSRSEMNVSTLELGDSALYLCASSFETGFGYTFGSGTRLTVV.

The rearrangement links TRBV30 to TRBJ1-4, with no clear D. The V and J ends lost 0 bases and 9 bases respectively, with 11 bases between them. The CDR3 contains 13 residues. Looked up from germline, CDR1 is GTSNPN and CDR2 is SVGIG (reference sequence). This chain's CDR3 is CAWSVRAAQKLFF. The CDR3 DNA follows: TGTGCCTGGAGTGTGCGGGCAGCGCAAAAACTGTTTTTT.

This chain joins TRBV11-2 and TRBJ1-2, with TRBD1 as a possible D gene (5 bases). The CDR3 loop spans 14 amino acids. V was trimmed by 2 bases and J by 3 bases, leaving 10 bases between them. Germline CDR1 and CDR2: SGHAT and FQNNGV. CDR3 residues: CASSLTDSYYGYTF. The CDR3 DNA reads TGTGCCAGCAGCTTAACCGACAGCTACTATGGCTACACCTTC.

In its sample, this clone was seen a few times. This sample includes further DNA sequences coding for the same CDR3. This chain joins TRBV7-8 and TRBJ1-3; 8 bases align to TRBD1. Germline lookup yields CDR1 SGHVS and CDR2 FQNEAQ. CDR3 length: 16 residues. V shed 5 bases and J 4 bases; nucleotides not matched to a gene: 10. The CDR3 loop reads CASSPRQGRGGNTIYF. In DNA form, the CDR3 reads TGTGCCAGCAGCCCAAGACAGGGGCGCGGCGGAAACACCATATATTTT.